These T cell receptor beta chains were read from a single sample in a study of T-cell memory formation after mild COVID-19. TCRdb re-analysed the 5' RACE reads in MiXCR, keeping a single row per CDR3 protein. The sample yields around 440,000 distinct CDR3 sequences, 15% to 20% seen once. The source material was PBMCs or a T cell subset sorted from them (not recorded which). The receptors come from an adult woman who had mild COVID-19 (a few samples of this study predate the infection). Cell type and time point are not known. CDR3s include the opening cysteine and the closing phenylalanine or tryptophan.

V gene: TRBV4-3
J gene: TRBJ1-2
CDR3 protein: CASSQGQDDWGYTF

V gene: TRBV5-5
J gene: TRBJ2-5
CDR3 protein: CASSPELETQYF

V gene: TRBV6-5
J gene: TRBJ2-2
CDR3 protein: CASSYSFGGTGELFF

V gene: TRBV25-1
J gene: TRBJ2-1
CDR3 protein: CASSEYYSDNEQFF

V gene: TRBV5-1
J gene: TRBJ2-3
CDR3 protein: CASSTREGADTQYF

V gene: TRBV7-8
J gene: TRBJ2-1
CDR3 protein: CASSLRAGVQTNEQFF

V gene: TRBV6-5
J gene: TRBJ2-1
CDR3 protein: CASRTKLGNNEQFF

V gene: TRBV15
J gene: TRBJ2-7
CDR3 protein: CATSRDATGQQYF

V gene: TRBV5-1
J gene: TRBJ2-1
CDR3 protein: CASGEQGGNEQFF

V gene: TRBV12-3/TRBV12-4
J gene: TRBJ1-1
CDR3 protein: CASRLLQGSNTEAFF

V gene: TRBV5-1
J gene: TRBJ2-1
CDR3 protein: CASSPVGEGHYEQFF

V gene: TRBV12-3/TRBV12-4
J gene: TRBJ2-2
CDR3 protein: CASSLAGGSTTGELFF

V gene: TRBV19
J gene: TRBJ2-7
CDR3 protein: CASSTGQNLAEQYF

V gene: TRBV27
J gene: TRBJ1-1
CDR3 protein: CASSQGHMNTEAFF

V gene: TRBV7-2
J gene: TRBJ1-1
CDR3 protein: CASSHMYPGAEAFF

V gene: TRBV3-1
J gene: TRBJ2-7
CDR3 protein: CASSHPGRHEQYF

V gene: TRBV12-3/TRBV12-4
J gene: TRBJ2-5
CDR3 protein: CASRQGADFQETQYF

V gene: TRBV15
J gene: TRBJ1-2
CDR3 protein: CATSREGQPNYGYTF

V gene: TRBV7-6
J gene: TRBJ2-5
CDR3 protein: CASSLGGQGSFQETQYF

V gene: TRBV7-6
J gene: TRBJ2-1
CDR3 protein: CASSFGLLKSNEQFF

V gene: TRBV20-1
J gene: TRBJ2-7
CDR3 protein: CSASPAGVVYYEQYF

V gene: TRBV3-1
J gene: TRBJ2-7
CDR3 protein: CASSDLSSGGYEQYF

V gene: TRBV7-9
J gene: TRBJ1-5
CDR3 protein: CASSLGTGAQPQHF

V gene: TRBV11-2
J gene: TRBJ2-7
CDR3 protein: CASNGLAGGPGYEQYF

V gene: TRBV7-9
J gene: TRBJ1-4
CDR3 protein: CASSQQGAFEKLFF

V gene: TRBV2
J gene: TRBJ2-1
CDR3 protein: CASSYRGALAEQFF

V gene: TRBV20-1
J gene: TRBJ1-2
CDR3 protein: CSAELQGDYGYTF

V gene: TRBV4-1
J gene: TRBJ2-7
CDR3 protein: CASSQTASGSYEQYF

V gene: TRBV5-6
J gene: TRBJ2-7
CDR3 protein: CASSLRLQTTYEQYF

V gene: TRBV12-5
J gene: TRBJ2-2
CDR3 protein: CASSTRQGAFTGELFF

V gene: TRBV9
J gene: TRBJ2-7
CDR3 protein: CASSVGPVLTYEQYF

V gene: TRBV2
J gene: TRBJ2-1
CDR3 protein: CASRVTGNRGADEQFF

V gene: TRBV5-1
J gene: TRBJ2-2
CDR3 protein: CASSLRTDTGELFF

V gene: TRBV20-1
J gene: TRBJ2-7
CDR3 protein: CSASPGQGVLVGYEQYF

V gene: TRBV12-3/TRBV12-4
J gene: TRBJ2-7
CDR3 protein: CASSFGPTYEQYF

V gene: TRBV21-1
J gene: TRBJ1-2
CDR3 protein: CASSKALVGQGDIYGYTF

V gene: TRBV27
J gene: TRBJ2-1
CDR3 protein: CASSLSGIAYNEQFF

V gene: TRBV24-1
J gene: TRBJ1-2
CDR3 protein: CATSEGVGYTF

V gene: TRBV7-8
J gene: TRBJ1-2
CDR3 protein: CASSYRGDPYGYTF

V gene: TRBV9
J gene: TRBJ1-2
CDR3 protein: CASNRAPTQGEGYTF

V gene: TRBV2
J gene: TRBJ2-3
CDR3 protein: CATYRSYTQYF

V gene: TRBV6-1
J gene: TRBJ1-1
CDR3 protein: CASNRGGRTEAFF

V gene: TRBV5-1
J gene: TRBJ1-1
CDR3 protein: CASSSSQTRNTEAFF

V gene: TRBV29-1
J gene: TRBJ2-1
CDR3 protein: CSVEDWDFQKVHEQFF

V gene: TRBV10-3
J gene: TRBJ1-2
CDR3 protein: CAIGGRGVTNYGYTF

V gene: TRBV5-1
J gene: TRBJ1-1
CDR3 protein: CASSLEGLSSEAFF

V gene: TRBV12-3/TRBV12-4
J gene: TRBJ2-1
CDR3 protein: CASSRTNNEQFF

V gene: TRBV6-2/TRBV6-3
J gene: TRBJ2-7
CDR3 protein: CATQDRRSYEQYF

V gene: TRBV7-2
J gene: TRBJ2-2
CDR3 protein: CASSAGRPTGELFF

V gene: TRBV20-1
J gene: TRBJ1-5
CDR3 protein: CSAREGGSTAQHF

V gene: TRBV3-1
J gene: TRBJ2-5
CDR3 protein: CASSQRSRETQYF